The next 30 T cell receptor beta chains were all read from a single sample in a study of control samples from healthy donors and cancer patients. Using immunoSEQ multiplex PCR, the repertoire was profiled, and TCRdb retains in-frame clones only, with some absent. Here the sample spans approximately 120,000 clones, around 86% being singletons. Sequenced input: blood. These receptors originate from a man in his forties in good health.

This clone was found a few times. The CDR3 sequence: CASSSDRAGKNIQYF. The CDR3 region has the DNA TGTGCCAGCAGTTCGGACAGGGCGGGCAAAAACATTCAGTACTTC. The rearrangement links TRBV6-6 to TRBJ2-4; TRBD1 aligns across 8 bases. This CDR3 has 15 amino acids. Germline V gene lookup returns CDR1 MNHNY and CDR2 SVGAGI (reference sequence). The V segment lost 4 bases and the J segment 3 bases; nucleotides outside the gene matches: 5.

This clone was observed a single time. The genes are TRBV7-2 and TRBJ2-7, with D perhaps matching TRBD1 (6 bases). V shed 5 bases and J shed 0 bases, with 17 bases lying between them. The CDR3 is made up of 16 amino acids. Germline loops: CDR1 SGHTA, CDR2 FQGNSA. This chain's CDR3 is CASSRTGQQNSYEQYF. The CDR3 nucleotides read TGTGCCAGCAGCCGGACCGGACAGCAAAACTCCTACGAGCAGTACTTC.

The DNA for the CDR3 is TGTGCCAGCAGTGATCGGCGGGGAGTGGAGACCCAGTACTTC. Translating it yields CASSDRRGVETQYF. The chain links TRBV6-2 or TRBV6-3 to TRBJ2-5; D perhaps matches TRBD2 (6 bases). Between the trimmed V and J ends, which lost 5 bases and 5 bases, there was a span of 15 bases. The CDR3 contains 14 residues. Germline lookup yields CDR1 MNHEY and CDR2 SVGEGT.

This clone has only one observation. The genes are TRBV6-1 and TRBJ2-2, with 7 bases lining up with TRBD2. J gave up 4 bases and V 11 bases, and 13 bases lay outside the gene matches. CDR1 MNHNS and CDR2 SASEGT come from the germline V gene. CDR3 size: 15 residues. The CDR3 is CASEEAGTATGELFF. The CDR3 region has the DNA TGTGCCTCCGAGGAAGCGGGGACCGCCACCGGGGAGCTGTTTTTT.

V and J are TRBV10-3 and TRBJ2-1; TRBD2 matches 12 bases. The V gene's germline CDR1 is ENHRY and CDR2 SYGVKD. CDR3 length: 16 amino acids. After removal of 3 bases from V and 6 bases from J, the junction contained 6 bases not matched to a gene. CDR3 loop: CAISDPGLAGRNEQFF. The CDR3, as DNA: TGTGCCATCAGTGACCCCGGACTAGCGGGGCGCAATGAGCAGTTCTTC.

The V and J genes are TRBV7-8 and TRBJ1-1; D perhaps matches TRBD1 (6 bases). Germline assignment: CDR1 SGHVS and CDR2 FQNEAQ. V was trimmed by 4 bases and J by 1 base, leaving 13 bases between them. The CDR3 loop spans 15 amino acids. The CDR3 DNA follows: TGTGCCAGCAGCTCGACAGGTAGTTCGAACACTGAAGCTTTCTTT. Translating gives CASSSTGSSNTEAFF.

V usage is TRBV7-8 and J usage is TRBJ2-5, with D maybe TRBD2 (5 bases). From germline, CDR1 is SGHVS and CDR2 FQNEAQ. The CDR3 has 15 residues. With 5 bases removed from V and 1 base from J, the gap between germline ends came to 14 bases. CDR3 sequence (DNA): TGTGCCAGCAGCCTTAGTGGACTCAGCCAAGAGACCCAGTACTTC. Protein product: CASSLSGLSQETQYF.

Only one count was recorded for this clone. J is TRBJ1-1 and V is TRBV10-3; a possible D gene is TRBD1 (6 bases). Looked up from germline, CDR1 is ENHRY and CDR2 is SYGVKD. CDR3 size: 14 residues. V lost 3 bases and J lost 6, with 14 bases in between. CDR3 amino acids: CAISDPGGAAEAFF. For the CDR3, the DNA is TGTGCCATCAGTGATCCTGGGGGCGCCGCTGAAGCTTTCTTT.

This chain joins TRBV3-1 (or the pseudogene TRBV3-2) and TRBJ1-1; D is possibly TRBD1 (6 bases). Germline V gene sequence: CDR1 LGHDT, CDR2 YNNKEL (reference sequence). V was shortened by 3 bases and J by 11 bases, with 19 bases between the two germline ends. The CDR3 sequence is 14 residues long. This chain's CDR3 is CASSHAGATLGAFF. The CDR3, as DNA: TGTGCCAGCAGCCATGCAGGGGCAACCCTTGGGGCTTTCTTT.

The V and J genes are TRBV7-9 and TRBJ2-3; 14 nucleotides match TRBD2. CDR3 length equals 15 residues. The V segment lost 7 bases and the J segment 3 bases; nucleotides outside the gene matches: 3. CDR1 and CDR2 (germline): SEHNR, FQNEAQ (reference sequence). The CDR3 sequence: CASTRLAGGTDTQYF. The DNA for the CDR3 is TGTGCCAGCACCAGACTAGCGGGGGGGACAGATACGCAGTATTTT. Variable domain in full (rest from reference TRBV7-9 and TRBJ2-3): DTGVSQNPRHKITKRGQNVTFRCDPISEHNRLYWYRQTLGQGPEFLTYFQNEAQLEKSRLLSDRFSAERPKGSFSTLEIQRTEQGDSAMYLCASTRLAGGTDTQYFGPGTRLTVL.

This clone was detected only a few times. The chain uses TRBV7-3 and TRBJ2-1, with 9 bases lining up with TRBD2. Germline CDR1 reads SGHTA; CDR2 reads FQGTGA. V lost 2 bases to trimming and J lost 9 bases; unmatched junction nucleotides: 8. CDR3 length equals 15 residues. This CDR3 is CASSLAGGLFSEQFF. The CDR3 DNA follows: TGTGCCAGCAGCTTAGCGGGGGGGCTTTTTTCTGAGCAGTTCTTC.

This chain joins TRBV30 and TRBJ1-6; D gene unclear. This CDR3 is 15 amino acids long. V lost 5 bases, J lost 2 bases, and 13 bases lay in between. In germline, CDR1 is GTSNPN, CDR2 SVGIG (reference sequence). CDR3 bases: TGTGCCTGGGGATCAAGGAGCACCTATAATTCACCCCTCCACTTT. It yields the protein CAWGSRSTYNSPLHF.

The rearrangement uses TRBV6-2 or TRBV6-3 and TRBJ1-5; D might be TRBD1 (5 bases). Germline V gene sequence: CDR1 MNHEY, CDR2 SVGEGT. V dropped 0 bases and J dropped 6 bases, with 12 bases sitting between them. CDR3 length: 15 residues. The CDR3 DNA sequence: TGTGCCAGCAGTTACTCGGGGGGAATGGGTCAGCCCCAGCATTTT. Translation gives CASSYSGGMGQPQHF.

This clone was observed a few times. Other DNA sequences in the sample encode the same CDR3. The chain has TRBV12-3 or TRBV12-4 and TRBJ2-2; D uncertain. Trimming removed 6 bases from V and 7 bases from J, with 6 bases in between. There are 11 residues in the CDR3. The chain's CDR3 is CASSYHGELFF. For the CDR3, the DNA is TGTGCCAGCAGCTACCACGGGGAGCTGTTTTTT.

This clone occurred once. This rearrangement joins TRBV6-2 or TRBV6-3 to TRBJ2-1, with D possibly TRBD1 on 7 matching bases. The ends were cut back, 5 bases at V and 6 bases at J, with 11 bases in the middle. The CDR3 has 13 residues. Germline assignment: CDR1 MNHEY and CDR2 SVGEGT. This CDR3 reads CASSTQGGNEQFF. CDR3 bases: TGTGCCAGCAGTACGCAGGGGGGCAATGAGCAGTTCTTC.

This clone was picked up a small number of times. J is TRBJ1-1 and V is TRBV6-5; D perhaps matches TRBD1 (6 bases). V was trimmed by 6 bases and J by 4 bases, leaving 15 bases between them. CDR3 length: 14 residues. Germline V gives CDR1 MNHEY, CDR2 SVGAGI. The CDR3 loop is CASRRRQVLTEAFF. As DNA, the CDR3 is TGTGCCAGCAGAAGAAGACAGGTGCTCACTGAAGCTTTCTTT.

This clone has only a few counts. This CDR3 is also generated by other DNA sequences in the sample. The chain couples TRBV9 to TRBJ2-5; possibly TRBD1 or TRBD2 for D (5 bases each). The ends were cut back, 3 bases at V and 2 bases at J, with 8 bases in the middle. The CDR3 loop spans 13 amino acids. The germline V gene encodes CDR1 SGDLS and CDR2 YYNGEE. The CDR3 sequence is CASSGGPQETQYF. The CDR3 bases are TGTGCCAGCAGCGGGGGACCTCAAGAGACCCAGTACTTC.

The J gene is TRBJ2-3, the V gene TRBV2; D is undetermined. Germline V gives CDR1 SNHLY, CDR2 FYNNEI. This CDR3 has 13 residues. V was shortened by 6 bases and J by 3 bases, with 10 bases between the two germline ends. The CDR3: CASSNTGTDTQYF. CDR3 coding DNA: TGTGCCAGCAGCAATACCGGGACAGATACGCAGTATTTT.

J is TRBJ2-5 and V is TRBV11-2, with no clear D. Trimming pared 4 bases from V and 5 bases from J, leaving 17 bases between. The CDR3 is 15 amino acids. Germline V CDR1 and CDR2: SGHAT, FQNNGV. The CDR3 reads CASSSKGMGWETQYF. In nucleotides, the CDR3 is TGTGCCAGCAGCTCCAAGGGTATGGGGTGGGAGACCCAGTACTTC.

The chain joins TRBV2 to TRBJ1-5, with D perhaps TRBD1 (5 bases). In germline, CDR1 is SNHLY, CDR2 FYNNEI. Trimming left V 3 bases short and J 9 bases short, with 21 bases between. The CDR3 has 16 amino acids. The CDR3: CASSDRLSGTRGPQHF. The CDR3 DNA sequence: TGTGCCAGCAGTGATAGGTTGTCAGGGACCCGTGGGCCCCAGCATTTT. Looking up the rest from reference TRBV2 and TRBJ1-5 gives the full variable domain: EPEVTQTPSHQVTQMGQEVILRCVPISNHLYFYWYRQILGQKVEFLVSFYNNEISEKSEIFDDQFSVERPDGSNFTLKIRSTKLEDSAMYFCASSDRLSGTRGPQHFGDGTRLSIL.

The J gene is TRBJ2-7, the V gene TRBV18, with D perhaps TRBD1 (7 bases). Trimming left V 3 bases short and J 3 bases short, with 15 bases between. Per the germline V gene, CDR1 is KGHSH and CDR2 is LQKENI. This CDR3 contains 15 residues. The CDR3 is CASSPQEGAHYEQYF. The CDR3 coding sequence is TGTGCCAGCTCACCCCAGGAGGGGGCCCACTACGAGCAGTACTTC.

By share of the sample, this clone is medium-sized. V gene TRBV6-5 combines with J gene TRBJ1-1, with D perhaps matching TRBD1 (6 bases). Germline V gene lookup returns CDR1 MNHEY and CDR2 SVGAGI. Trimming shortened V by 6 bases and J by 4 bases, and 12 bases separated the two germline ends. The CDR3 sequence is 13 residues long. The CDR3: CASSYQGTTEAFF. The CDR3 bases are TGTGCCAGCAGCTACCAGGGGACCACTGAAGCTTTCTTT.

V usage is TRBV2 and J usage is TRBJ2-2; D perhaps matches TRBD2 (7 bases). The CDR3 totals 16 residues. CDR1 is SNHLY and CDR2 is FYNNEI in the germline V gene. The V gene lost 5 bases and the J gene lost 7 bases, with 20 bases spanning the gap. The CDR3 spells CASSLTLPRGGGELFF. The CDR3, as DNA: TGTGCCAGCAGTCTCACTCTTCCAAGGGGGGGCGGGGAGCTGTTTTTT. Full variable domain (outside the CDR3, taken from reference TRBV2 and TRBJ2-2): EPEVTQTPSHQVTQMGQEVILRCVPISNHLYFYWYRQILGQKVEFLVSFYNNEISEKSEIFDDQFSVERPDGSNFTLKIRSTKLEDSAMYFCASSLTLPRGGGELFFGEGSRLTVL.

The chain uses TRBV7-9 and TRBJ2-5; 12 bases map to TRBD2. Germline V lookup: CDR1 SEHNR, CDR2 FQNEAQ (reference sequence). V shed 4 bases and J 1 base; nucleotides not matched to a gene: 4. The CDR3 runs 16 residues. CDR3 loop: CASSSRLAGAQETQYF. The DNA of the CDR3 is TGTGCCAGCAGCTCTAGACTAGCGGGGGCCCAAGAGACCCAGTACTTC.

V gene TRBV30 combines with J gene TRBJ1-5; D is possibly TRBD1 (5 bases). The V end was cut by 0 bases, the J end by 1 base, with 10 bases between. The CDR3 has 15 residues. The V gene's germline CDR1 is GTSNPN and CDR2 SVGIG (reference sequence). As DNA, the CDR3 is TGTGCCTGGAGTGTATTGCCAGGGAGCAATCAGCCCCAGCATTTT. Amino acid sequence: CAWSVLPGSNQPQHF.

The chain is built from TRBV29-1 and TRBJ1-6; TRBD1 is a possible D gene (6 bases). The CDR3 is 13 residues long. The V end was cut by 5 bases, the J end by 6 bases, with 11 bases between. Germline V gene data show CDR1 as SQVTM and CDR2 as ANQGSEA. CDR3 region: CSVSQGLNSPLHF. The CDR3 DNA reads as TGCAGCGTTTCCCAGGGGCTTAATTCACCCCTCCACTTT.

The chain carries TRBV9 and TRBJ2-5; no definite D call. CDR1 SGDLS and CDR2 YYNGEE come from the germline V gene. The CDR3 runs 14 residues. Trimming cost V 3 bases and J 5 bases, with 14 bases left between them. CDR3: CASSGPLSRETQYF. The CDR3 nucleotides read TGTGCCAGCAGCGGGCCTTTAAGTAGGGAGACCCAGTACTTC.

The chain employs TRBV24-1 and TRBJ2-3; D is undetermined. The germline CDR1 and CDR2 sequences are KGHDR and SFDVKD. The CDR3 consists of 12 residues. Trimming pared 9 bases from V and 5 bases from J, leaving 11 bases between. The CDR3 nucleotides are TGTGCCACCGGGGTTGGGATAGATACGCAGTATTTT. Its protein is CATGVGIDTQYF.

V gene TRBV25-1 combines with J gene TRBJ2-5; unclear D gene. V was cut by 3 bases and J by 4 bases, with 6 bases left in between. The germline V gene encodes CDR1 MGHDK and CDR2 SYGVNS. CDR3 length: 12 residues. The CDR3, as DNA: TGTGCCAGCAGTGAGTGGGGAGAGACCCAGTACTTC. Amino acids: CASSEWGETQYF.

This chain connects TRBV11-3 to TRBJ1-1; TRBD1 is a possible D gene (5 bases). The germline gives CDR1 SGHNT, CDR2 YENEEA. The length of the CDR3 is 17 residues. V was trimmed by 0 bases and J by 4 bases, leaving 18 bases between them. In DNA form, the CDR3 reads TGTGCCAGCAGCTTAGATCCCACGGGACTCCAGGGCACTGAAGCTTTCTTT. Translated: CASSLDPTGLQGTEAFF.